Presented here are 2 T cell receptor beta chains from one specimen sequenced in a study of blood T cell repertoires in COVID-19. Assay: immunoSEQ multiplex PCR; the TCRdb copy retains only in-frame clones and omits some. This sample carries some 170,000 clones, approximately 90% of them seen once, and the ten largest clones take around 1.5%. Sequencing was carried out using peripheral blood. These receptors were taken from a woman aged 45-65 years with acute or convalescent COVID-19.

Only one count was recorded for this clone. This chain joins TRBV5-1 and TRBJ2-1; D possibly corresponds to TRBD2 (7 bases). The length of the CDR3 is 17 residues. Between the trimmed V and J ends, which lost 4 bases and 7 bases, there was a span of 24 bases. Germline V lookup: CDR1 SGHRS, CDR2 YFSETQ. CDR3 region: CASSLTGLEEGRNEQFF. CDR3 in DNA: TGCGCCAGCAGCCTGACAGGACTAGAAGAGGGTCGTAATGAGCAGTTCTTC.

V gene TRBV7-3 combines with J gene TRBJ1-2; the D gene is possibly TRBD1 (5 bases). The germline CDR1 and CDR2 sequences are SGHTA and FQGTGA. This CDR3 spans 14 amino acids. Trimming took 8 bases from V and 4 from J, leaving 17 bases between them. CDR3 coding DNA: TGTGCCAGCGCCCCGGGGGGGACCGCCTATGGCTACACCTTC. Translated: CASAPGGTAYGYTF.